Reported below is one TCR beta chain. The antigen is unknown. This sample is drawn from a study of OX40 agonist ivuxolimab in advanced cancers. Overall study: Cancers in dose escalation were hepatocellular, melanoma, renal cell and head and neck.

Whole-study results and caveats: Relatively little clonal expansion, among the lowest observed, appeared in partial responders at 0.1-3.0 mg/kg. Antigen specificity of clonally expanded peripheral T cells was not established.

Clones were read by immunoSEQ multiplex PCR, and TCRdb kept only the in-frame ones, dropping some. The data show about 120,000 clones, just under 95% seen once. The CDR3 has 18 residues. Looked up from germline, CDR1 is SGHTA and CDR2 is FQGNSA. After removal of 6 bases from V and 5 bases from J, the junction contained 10 bases not matched to a gene. V gene TRBV7-2 combines with J gene TRBJ2-2; TRBD2 matches 15 bases. The receptor comes from an adult with an advanced solid tumor such as melanoma, head and neck, liver or kidney cancer. The sample consisted of CD4+ or CD8+ T cells sorted from blood, taken in a trial of the OX40 agonist ivuxolimab. CDR3: CASSSSGLAGGRTGELFF. The CDR3 nucleotides are TGTGCCAGCAGTTCTTCCGGACTAGCGGGGGGGCGTACCGGGGAGCTGTTTTTT.